A selection of T cell receptor beta chains follows, all from one sample in a study of regulatory T cells in long-lasting Graves disease. TCRdb re-analysed the multiplex PCR reads in MiXCR, keeping a single row per CDR3 protein. The table lists around 330,000 distinct CDR3 sequences, 15% to 20% of them singletons, with about 39% in the top ten. This material consisted of peripheral blood mononuclear cells (PBMCs), taken at new diagnosis, from a patient treated with antithyroid drugs. These receptors were taken from a female donor with Graves disease. Each CDR3 is given with its conserved first and last residue. D genes are given only for firm matches. Clone size is not always given. Where it is, it says once, few, many or a class for expanded clones.

>TRBV6-2/TRBV6-3|TRBJ2-7|14|.|few
CASIEGGDSYEQYF
TGTGCCAGCATTGAAGGGGGAGACTCCTACGAGCAGTACTTC
>TRBV7-9|TRBJ2-3|14|.|many
CASSLAGLQDTQYF
TGTGCCAGCAGCTTAGCGGGGCTACAAGATACGCAGTATTTT
>TRBV2|TRBJ2-2|15|TRBD1|many
CASSPGQGAGGELFF
TGTGCCAGCAGCCCCGGACAGGGGGCCGGCGGGGAGCTGTTTTTT
>TRBV18|TRBJ2-2|18|TRBD2|few
CASSRTSGSPANTGELFF
TGTGCCAGCTCACGGACTAGCGGGAGCCCCGCGAACACCGGGGAGCTGTTTTTT
>TRBV10-1|TRBJ2-3|16|TRBD1|many
CASSESVGDSRYTQYF
TGCGCCAGCAGTGAGTCGGTTGGGGACAGTAGATATACGCAGTATTTT
>TRBV19|TRBJ2-1|12|.|few
CASARGGGEQFF
TGTGCCAGTGCGAGGGGAGGGGGTGAGCAGTTCTTC
>TRBV27|TRBJ2-3|15|TRBD1|many
CASSPQTGEGDTQYF
TGTGCCAGCAGCCCTCAGACAGGGGAAGGAGATACGCAGTATTTT
>TRBV7-2|TRBJ2-5|15|TRBD2|many
CASSIGTSGGETQYF
TGTGCCAGCAGCATCGGGACTAGCGGGGGGGAGACCCAGTACTTC
>TRBV5-1|TRBJ2-7|17|TRBD2|.
CASKERESSLRNYEQYF
TGCGCCAGCAAGGAGCGGGAGAGCTCGTTAAGGAACTACGAGCAGTACTTC
>TRBV10-3|TRBJ2-6|13|.|.
CAIRGFGANVLTF
TGTGCCATCAGGGGCTTTGGGGCCAACGTCCTGACTTTC
>TRBV12-3/TRBV12-4|TRBJ2-1|12|.|many
CASSLGDHEQFF
TGTGCCAGCAGTTTGGGGGATCATGAGCAGTTCTTC
>TRBV12-5|TRBJ1-5|20|TRBD1|.
CASGLLLRTGGKMGNQPQHF
TGTGCTAGTGGTTTGCTATTACGGACAGGGGGTAAAATGGGCAATCAGCCCCAGCATTTT
>TRBV9|TRBJ2-1|15|TRBD1|many
CASSFRDRGYNEQFF
TGTGCCAGCAGCTTCCGGGACAGGGGGTACAATGAGCAGTTCTTC
>TRBV6-2/TRBV6-3|TRBJ2-7|14|.|.
CASSLSGRYYEQYF
TGTGCCAGCAGTTTATCCGGGAGATATTACGAGCAGTACTTC
>TRBV15|TRBJ2-7|15|.|.
CATGLETGPSYEQYF
TGTGCCACCGGCTTAGAAACGGGGCCATCCTACGAGCAGTACTTC
>TRBV4-1|TRBJ2-7|16|.|once
CASSQESRGNHYEQYF
TGCGCCAGCAGCCAAGAATCCCGGGGCAACCACTACGAGCAGTACTTC
>TRBV30|TRBJ1-4|13|.|many
CAWSPRASEKLFF
TGTGCCTGGAGCCCCAGAGCGTCGGAAAAACTGTTTTTT
>TRBV11-2|TRBJ2-7|16|.|.
CASSLMWSGEGYEQYF
TGTGCCAGCAGCTTAATGTGGTCGGGAGAAGGCTACGAGCAGTACTTC
>TRBV28|TRBJ1-1|13|.|many
CASSSWAGTEAFF
TGTGCCAGCAGTTCGTGGGCGGGCACTGAAGCTTTCTTT
>TRBV28|TRBJ1-2|15|TRBD1|.
CASSFRQGRGYGYTF
TGTGCCAGCAGTTTCCGACAGGGGCGGGGATATGGCTACACCTTC
>TRBV28|TRBJ2-5|18|TRBD1|many
CASSSNHYDRVNRETQYF
TGTGCCAGCAGTTCGAATCACTACGACAGGGTGAATCGAGAGACCCAGTACTTC
>TRBV20-1|TRBJ2-1|18|TRBD2|many
CSANSMSGASGSYNEQFF
TGCAGTGCTAACTCGATGTCCGGGGCTAGCGGGAGTTACAATGAGCAGTTCTTC
>TRBV30|TRBJ1-4|13|.|many
CALQGNAGEKLFF
TGTGCCCTTCAAGGCAACGCTGGGGAAAAACTGTTTTTT
>TRBV7-3|TRBJ2-7|15|TRBD2|many
CASSLTAGLPYEQYF
TGTGCCAGCAGCTTAACAGCGGGACTGCCATACGAGCAGTACTTC
>TRBV28|TRBJ2-7|16|TRBD2|many
CASTWGTSGRAYEQYF
TGTGCCAGCACCTGGGGTACTAGCGGGAGAGCCTACGAGCAGTACTTC
>TRBV27|TRBJ2-1|13|.|many
CASSRWFGDEQFF
TGTGCCAGCAGCCGTTGGTTTGGGGACGAGCAGTTCTTC
>TRBV19|TRBJ1-1|14|.|many
CASSIDQERAEAFF
TGTGCCAGTAGTATAGATCAAGAGAGGGCTGAAGCTTTCTTT
>TRBV5-5|TRBJ1-4|15|TRBD1|many
CASSAETGRDEKLFF
TGTGCCAGCAGCGCCGAGACAGGGCGGGATGAAAAACTGTTTTTT
>TRBV20-1|TRBJ2-1|12|TRBD2|.
CSARGGGNEQFF
TGCAGTGCTAGAGGGGGGGGGAATGAGCAGTTCTTC
>TRBV5-6|TRBJ2-7|14|.|many
CASSPGPGVTEQYF
TGTGCCAGCAGCCCGGGTCCAGGGGTGACCGAGCAGTACTTC
>TRBV20-1|TRBJ2-1|12|.|many
CSARIDYNEQFF
TGCAGTGCTAGAATAGACTACAATGAGCAGTTCTTC
>TRBV7-6|TRBJ2-7|15|TRBD1|.
CASSGTGGASYEQYF
TGTGCCAGCAGTGGCACAGGGGGCGCGTCCTACGAGCAGTACTTC
>TRBV6-5|TRBJ2-7|16|.|many
CASSYSRGLGSYEQYF
TGTGCCAGCAGTTACTCGAGGGGGTTGGGCTCCTACGAGCAGTACTTC
>TRBV28|TRBJ1-1|15|.|many
CASSVHREAITEAFF
TGTGCCAGCAGCGTGCACAGGGAGGCAATCACTGAAGCTTTCTTT
>TRBV5-5|TRBJ1-6|16|.|.
CASSLSYDSEYSPLHF
TGTGCCAGCAGCTTATCGTACGACTCGGAGTACTCACCCCTCCACTTT
>TRBV12-3/TRBV12-4|TRBJ1-5|14|TRBD1|many
CASGLGQVNQPQHF
TGTGCCAGCGGCTTGGGACAGGTCAATCAGCCCCAGCATTTT
>TRBV3-1|TRBJ2-7|13|.|many
CASSLKPFYEQYF
TGTGCCAGCAGCCTCAAACCCTTCTACGAGCAGTACTTC
>TRBV19|TRBJ1-2|18|TRBD1|few
CASSIVSSGTVVPYGYTF
TGTGCCAGTAGTATAGTATCGTCGGGGACAGTAGTACCCTATGGCTACACCTTC
>TRBV6-2/TRBV6-3|TRBJ2-4|14|.|.
CASSPGLWENIQYF
TGTGCCAGCAGCCCCGGGCTCTGGGAAAACATTCAGTACTTC
>TRBV20-1|TRBJ2-5|15|TRBD2|many
CSASQRGSYQETQYF
TGCAGTGCCAGCCAGCGGGGGTCCTACCAAGAGACCCAGTACTTC
>TRBV20-1|TRBJ2-3|15|TRBD2|.
CSASPWTSKADTQYF
TGCAGTGCAAGCCCGTGGACTAGCAAGGCAGATACGCAGTATTTT
>TRBV6-2/TRBV6-3|TRBJ1-2|15|.|many
CASSRPPPANYGYTF
TGTGCCAGTAGCAGGCCCCCCCCCGCTAACTATGGCTACACCTTC
>TRBV25-1|TRBJ2-5|15|.|many
CASSEIPPGKETQYF
TGTGCCAGCAGTGAAATTCCCCCGGGGAAGGAGACCCAGTACTTC
>TRBV28|TRBJ1-5|12|.|many
CASSFSPRPQHF
TGTGCCAGCAGTTTTTCTCCAAGGCCCCAGCATTTT
>TRBV3-1|TRBJ2-4|17|.|.
CASSQRWDLRAKNIQYF
TGTGCCAGCAGCCAAAGGTGGGACCTGAGGGCCAAAAACATTCAGTACTTC
>TRBV5-1|TRBJ2-1|15|.|.
CASSLESWANNEQFF
TGCGCCAGCAGCTTGGAGTCCTGGGCAAACAATGAGCAGTTCTTC
>TRBV15|TRBJ2-2|11|.|few
CATSKAGELFF
TGTGCCACCAGCAAAGCCGGGGAGCTGTTTTTT
>TRBV11-1|TRBJ1-5|13|TRBD1|many
CASSPDREQPQHF
TGTGCCAGCAGCCCCGACAGGGAGCAGCCCCAGCATTTT
>TRBV28|TRBJ2-7|14|TRBD2|many
CASSDSGTTYEQYF
TGTGCCAGCAGTGATTCCGGGACTACCTACGAGCAGTACTTC
>TRBV11-2|TRBJ2-7|13|.|many
CASSLDPYYKQYF
TGTGCCAGCAGCTTAGATCCCTACTACAAGCAGTACTTC
>TRBV19|TRBJ2-7|16|.|many
CASSPRRRGGADEQYF
TGTGCCAGTAGTCCCCGCCGGAGGGGGGGCGCGGACGAGCAGTACTTC
>TRBV3-1|TRBJ2-1|16|TRBD2|many
CASSYSGRAAVNEQFF
TGTGCCAGCAGCTATAGCGGGAGGGCCGCGGTGAATGAGCAGTTCTTC
>TRBV28|TRBJ2-1|15|TRBD2|many
CASSLAGDTYNGQFF
TGTGCCAGCAGCTTAGCGGGAGATACCTACAATGGGCAGTTCTTC
>TRBV10-3|TRBJ2-1|16|TRBD1|.
CAISESARGRRNEQFF
TGTGCCATCAGTGAGTCTGCCAGGGGGCGTAGAAATGAGCAGTTCTTC
>TRBV12-3/TRBV12-4|TRBJ2-7|15|TRBD1|many
CASSLGQGTYYEQYF
TGTGCCAGCAGTTTGGGACAGGGGACTTACTACGAGCAGTACTTC
>TRBV20-1|TRBJ2-5|13|.|few
CSARDRVRETQYF
TGCAGTGCTAGAGACAGGGTGAGGGAGACCCAGTACTTC
>TRBV6-1|TRBJ2-7|15|TRBD1|many
CASSGGQRPSYEQYF
TGTGCCAGCAGTGGGGGACAGAGACCATCCTACGAGCAGTACTTC
>TRBV19|TRBJ1-3|10|.|many
CASTGNTIYF
TGTGCCAGTACTGGAAACACCATATATTTT
>TRBV6-5|TRBJ1-2|19|TRBD1|many
CASSYSPTTWIRGGYGYTF
TGTGCCAGCAGTTACTCACCGACGACATGGATCAGGGGGGGCTATGGCTACACCTTC